The 30 T cell receptor beta chains below all came from one sample that was sequenced in a study of blood T cell repertoires in COVID-19. The data were produced by immunoSEQ multiplex PCR, yet TCRdb's version contains in-frame clones alone and is incomplete. The sample holds roughly 110,000 clones, around nine tenths seen once. The specimen sequenced was peripheral blood. All receptors derive from a man in his forties or fifties with acute or convalescent COVID-19.

This chain joins TRBV7-8 and TRBJ2-1, with 10 bases lining up with TRBD1. Germline CDR1 SGHVS, CDR2 FQNEAQ. After removal of 1 base from V and 8 bases from J, the junction contained 11 bases not matched to a gene. CDR3 length: 17 amino acids. CDR3 coding DNA: TGTGCCAGCAGCTTAGGTCCCCGGGGACAGGGGTTCCATGAGCAGTTCTTC. It translates to CASSLGPRGQGFHEQFF.

The V call is TRBV3-1 (or the pseudogene TRBV3-2), the J call TRBJ1-3; D may be TRBD1 (5 bases). CDR1 and CDR2 (germline): LGHDT, YNNKEL (reference sequence). Trimming stripped 3 bases from V and 3 bases from J, with 12 bases between. CDR3 length equals 15 residues. This CDR3 reads CASSQAQGVGNTIYF. DNA for the CDR3: TGTGCCAGCAGCCAGGCCCAAGGGGTTGGAAACACCATATATTTT.

The V gene is TRBV2, the J gene TRBJ2-2; 9 nucleotides match TRBD1. The CDR3 totals 14 residues. Germline values: CDR1 SNHLY, CDR2 FYNNEI. Trimming took 4 bases from V and 9 from J; bases not matched to a gene: 6. The CDR3 loop is CASSGTGGRRELFF. The CDR3, as DNA: TGTGCCAGCAGTGGAACAGGGGGCAGGCGGGAGCTGTTTTTT.

The chain links TRBV5-4 to TRBJ1-1; unclear D gene. V lost 2 bases and J lost 0, with 5 bases in between. This CDR3 contains 13 residues. From germline, CDR1 is SGHNT and CDR2 YYREEE (reference sequence). The CDR3 region has the DNA TGTGCCAGCAGCTTTAGTGTGAACACTGAAGCTTTCTTT. Translation gives CASSFSVNTEAFF.

The rearrangement joins TRBV9 to TRBJ2-2, with TRBD1 as a possible D gene (6 bases). The V and J ends lost 10 bases and 4 bases respectively, with 20 bases between them. CDR3 length: 15 residues. Germline lookup yields CDR1 SGDLS and CDR2 YYNGEE. Written as DNA, the CDR3 is TGTGCCTCCACTGGTGGGGGCTTGAGCACCGGGGAGCTGTTTTTT. Translated, it gives CASTGGGLSTGELFF.

The chain joins TRBV14 to TRBJ2-1; no definite D call. This CDR3 is 16 amino acids long. Between the trimmed V and J ends, which lost 3 bases and 2 bases, there was a span of 14 bases. Looked up from germline, CDR1 is SGHDN and CDR2 is FVKESK. The CDR3: CASSQMILVTYNEQFF. The CDR3 DNA follows: TGTGCCAGCAGCCAGATGATTCTAGTCACCTACAATGAGCAGTTCTTC.

The V gene is TRBV4-1, the J gene TRBJ2-7; 11 bases agree with TRBD2. CDR3 length: 14 amino acids. V lost 3 bases to trimming and J lost 6 bases; unmatched junction nucleotides: 4. Germline V CDR1 and CDR2: MGHRA, YSYEKL. The CDR3 coding sequence is TGCGCCAGCAGCCAGCCAGGGACTAGCGGCGAGCAGTACTTC. Encoded protein: CASSQPGTSGEQYF.

This chain uses TRBV4-1 with TRBJ1-5; perhaps TRBD1 as D (6 bases). Deletions cut 1 base from V and 4 bases from J, with 17 bases between. The CDR3 has 17 amino acids. Germline-derived CDR1 and CDR2 are MGHRA and YSYEKL. The CDR3 is CASSQGPGQRWNQPQHF. DNA of the CDR3: TGCGCCAGCAGCCAAGGTCCGGGACAAAGATGGAATCAGCCCCAGCATTTT.

The chain links TRBV7-9 to TRBJ2-5, with a possible D match to TRBD2 (5 bases). The CDR3 extends over 15 amino acids. The ends were cut back, 0 bases at V and 3 bases at J, with 11 bases in the middle. Germline V gene lookup returns CDR1 SEHNR and CDR2 FQNEAQ (reference sequence). CDR3 amino acids: CASSLARAPKETQYF. CDR3 nucleotide sequence: TGTGCCAGCAGCTTAGCGAGGGCACCGAAAGAGACCCAGTACTTC.

This chain links TRBV5-5 with TRBJ1-1, with D perhaps matching TRBD1 (6 bases). The CDR3 length is 14 residues. Germline V gene sequence: CDR1 SGHKS, CDR2 YYEKEE (reference sequence). Trimming cost V 6 bases and J 2 bases, with 14 bases left between them. CDR3 amino acids: CASTKGHGNTEAFF. The CDR3, as DNA: TGTGCCAGCACCAAGGGACACGGTAACACTGAAGCTTTCTTT.

The count of this clone is one. The rearrangement uses TRBV5-4 and TRBJ2-7, with a weak D call TRBD2 (5 bases). The V gene lost 4 bases and the J gene lost 3 bases, with 8 bases spanning the gap. Germline loops: CDR1 SGHNT, CDR2 YYREEE (reference sequence). This CDR3 is 12 amino acids long. For the CDR3, the DNA is TGTGCCAGCAGCCGCCGGGACTACGAGCAGTACTTC. Its protein product is CASSRRDYEQYF. Full variable domain (outside the CDR3, taken from reference TRBV5-4 and TRBJ2-7): ETGVTQSPTHLIKTRGQQVTLRCSSQSGHNTVSWYQQALGQGPQFIFQYYREEENGRGNFPPRFSGLQFPNYSSELNVNALELDDSALYLCASSRRDYEQYFGPGTRLTVT.

The chain has TRBV30 and TRBJ1-4; 8 nucleotides line up with TRBD1. V shed 7 bases, J shed 3 bases, and the junction held 4 bases outside the gene matches. Germline CDR1 reads GTSNPN; CDR2 reads SVGIG (reference sequence). This CDR3 spans 13 amino acids. The CDR3 here is CASQGAPNEKLFF. In DNA form, the CDR3 reads TGTGCCTCGCAGGGGGCCCCTAATGAAAAACTGTTTTTT.

This rearrangement joins TRBV6-5 to TRBJ1-1; D remains ambiguous. Deletions cut 9 bases from V and 0 bases from J, with 17 bases between. Germline values: CDR1 MNHEY, CDR2 SVGAGI. This CDR3 has 15 amino acids. The CDR3 spells CARIRDSFMNTEAFF. The CDR3 region has the DNA TGTGCCAGGATACGGGATTCCTTCATGAACACTGAAGCTTTCTTT.

V is TRBV11-3 and J is TRBJ2-2; D perhaps matches TRBD2 (6 bases). Between the trimmed V and J ends, which lost 5 bases and 7 bases, there was a span of 11 bases. Germline V gene sequence: CDR1 SGHNT, CDR2 YENEEA. The CDR3 is 13 residues long. The CDR3 bases are TGTGCCAGCAGCCTCCTCGGGGGCGGGGAGCTGTTTTTT. Its translation: CASSLLGGGELFF. Variable domain in full (rest from reference TRBV11-3 and TRBJ2-2): EAGVVQSPRYKIIEKKQPVAFWCNPISGHNTLYWYLQNLGQGPELLIRYENEEAVDDSQLPKDRFSAERLKGVDSTLKIQPAELGDSAVYLCASSLLGGGELFFGEGSRLTVL.

This chain links TRBV10-1 with TRBJ2-4, with a weak D call TRBD2 (6 bases). The CDR3 consists of 12 residues. Trimming pared 8 bases from V and 9 bases from J, leaving 14 bases between. CDR1 is WNHNN, CDR2 SYGVQD, per germline (reference sequence). CDR3 nucleotides: TGCGCCAGCCCGGAGGGGTGCGGCATTCAGTACTTC. It encodes CASPEGCGIQYF.

The V call is TRBV15, the J call TRBJ1-2; 7 bases align to TRBD1. In germline, CDR1 is LNHNV, CDR2 YYDKDF (reference sequence). This CDR3 is 15 amino acids long. The V and J ends lost 8 bases and 1 base, in that order; junction bases with no gene match: 10. Written as DNA, the CDR3 is TGTGCCACCGAGGACAGGCCCAGGGTTAACTATGGCTACACCTTC. Amino acids: CATEDRPRVNYGYTF.

The rearrangement uses TRBV6-5 and TRBJ1-1; D call uncertain. Germline-derived CDR1 and CDR2 are MNHEY and SVGAGI. V shed 0 bases and J shed 2 bases, with 4 bases lying between them. CDR3 length equals 13 residues. CDR3 loop: CASSYSANTEAFF. CDR3 bases: TGTGCCAGCAGTTACTCAGCTAACACTGAAGCTTTCTTT.

This clone was seen a handful of times. The chain recombines TRBV5-1 with TRBJ1-4, with D unclear. CDR3 length: 16 residues. Germline CDR1 SGHRS, CDR2 YFSETQ. Trimming pared 0 bases from V and 0 bases from J, leaving 9 bases between. In DNA form, the CDR3 reads TGCGCCAGCAGCTTGGCAGGATCGGCAACTAATGAAAAACTGTTTTTT. Translating it yields CASSLAGSATNEKLFF.

This rearrangement joins TRBV18 to TRBJ1-1; weak D call: TRBD1 (6 bases). The CDR3 spans 14 residues. Germline loops: CDR1 KGHSH, CDR2 LQKENI. Deletions cut 2 bases from V and 3 bases from J, with 10 bases between. CDR3 residues: CASSPSPGDTEAFF. CDR3 nucleotides: TGTGCCAGCTCACCAAGTCCAGGGGACACTGAAGCTTTCTTT.

The J gene is TRBJ2-7, the V gene TRBV23-1; 9 bases map to TRBD1. TRBV23-1 is an ORF, with its function uncertain. This CDR3 has 13 residues. Trimming at V came to 4 bases and at J to 5 bases, leaving 3 bases not matched to a gene. CDR3 sequence (DNA): TGCGCCAGCAGTCTCGACAGGGGGAACGAGCAGTACTTC. Translated, it gives CASSLDRGNEQYF.

This clone was observed once. The chain couples TRBV6-1 to TRBJ1-5; D gene uncertain. The CDR3 contains 15 residues. CDR1 MNHNS and CDR2 SASEGT come from the germline V gene. The germline V and J ends were trimmed by 2 bases and 1 base, with 9 bases remaining between them. CDR3 sequence: CASSEYFGSNQPQHF. CDR3 nucleotide sequence: TGTGCCAGCAGTGAATATTTTGGCAGCAATCAGCCCCAGCATTTT.

The V gene is TRBV5-1, the J gene TRBJ1-6, with 7 bases identical to TRBD1. CDR1 SGHRS and CDR2 YFSETQ come from the germline V gene. The ends lost 0 bases at V and 7 bases at J; junction bases unmatched: 4. The CDR3 has 15 amino acids. The chain's CDR3 is CASSLDWDRNSPLHF. In DNA form, the CDR3 reads TGCGCCAGCAGCTTGGATTGGGACAGAAATTCACCCCTCCACTTT. Full variable domain (missing parts from reference TRBV5-1 and TRBJ1-6): KAGVTQTPRYLIKTRGQQVTLSCSPISGHRSVSWYQQTPGQGLQFLFEYFSETQRNKGNFPGRFSGRQFSNSRSEMNVSTLELGDSALYLCASSLDWDRNSPLHFGNGTRLTVT.

This chain links TRBV11-3 with TRBJ2-3; D gene unclear. V lost 4 bases and J 5 bases, leaving 10 bases between the germline ends. The CDR3 runs to 13 residues. Germline CDR1 reads SGHNT; CDR2 reads YENEEA. In DNA, the CDR3 is TGTGCCAGCAGCTCCCATCCGGGAGATACGCAGTATTTT. This encodes CASSSHPGDTQYF.

The chain combines TRBV6-5 with TRBJ1-3, with D maybe TRBD1 (6 bases). CDR1 and CDR2 (germline): MNHEY, SVGAGI. V was trimmed by 7 bases and J by 16 bases, leaving 23 bases between them. This CDR3 comprises 13 residues. CDR3: CASNKGEGQSTYF. DNA of the CDR3: TGTGCCAGCAACAAAGGCGAAGGACAGAGTACGTATTTT.

This clone is a singleton in its sample. The V and J genes are TRBV19 and TRBJ2-1, with D possibly matching TRBD1 (5 bases). V was pared by 5 bases and J by 4 bases, with 12 bases between. The CDR3 runs to 14 residues. CDR1 and CDR2 (germline): LNHDA, SQIVND (reference sequence). The CDR3 DNA follows: TGTGCCAGTAGTCTTGACAGATTTTACAATGAGCAGTTCTTC. It yields the protein CASSLDRFYNEQFF.

V and J are TRBV5-1 and TRBJ2-2, with unresolved D. Germline CDR1 SGHRS, CDR2 YFSETQ. The V gene lost 4 bases and the J gene lost 1 base, with 8 bases spanning the gap. This CDR3 region has 14 residues. The CDR3 protein is CASSMDLNTGELFF. The DNA for the CDR3 is TGCGCCAGCAGCATGGATCTGAACACCGGGGAGCTGTTTTTT.

In its sample, this clone was seen a few times. The chain uses TRBV11-2 and TRBJ2-1; TRBD2 might be the D (5 bases). Germline CDR1 and CDR2: SGHAT and FQNNGV. This CDR3 contains 12 residues. V was shortened by 2 bases and J by 10 bases, with 9 bases between the two germline ends. CDR3 protein: CASSLPRGEQFF. In DNA form, the CDR3 reads TGTGCCAGCAGCTTACCTAGAGGGGAGCAGTTCTTC.

This chain connects TRBV10-3 to TRBJ2-7; possibly TRBD1 for D (6 bases). CDR3 size: 12 residues. Trimming took 8 bases from V and 5 from J, leaving 13 bases between them. Germline loops: CDR1 ENHRY, CDR2 SYGVKD. The DNA for the CDR3 is TGTGCCATCCGACAGGAAACCGACGAGCAGTACTTC. This codes for CAIRQETDEQYF.

The chain joins TRBV7-2 to TRBJ2-3; D might be TRBD2 (5 bases). Deletions cut 2 bases from V and 1 base from J, with 10 bases between. CDR1 is SGHTA and CDR2 is FQGNSA in the germline V gene. The CDR3 extends over 15 amino acids. The CDR3 is CASSLREPRTDTQYF. The CDR3 DNA follows: TGTGCCAGCAGCTTAAGGGAGCCTCGCACAGATACGCAGTATTTT.

The CDR3 DNA is TGTGCCAGCAGCCCTTCAAGTTCAGGCTATGGCTACACCTTC. This gives the protein CASSPSSSGYGYTF. The gene calls are TRBV7-9 and TRBJ1-2; the D is unclear. This CDR3 comprises 14 residues. Germline assignment: CDR1 SEHNR and CDR2 FQNEAQ (reference sequence). Trimming left V 5 bases short and J 4 bases short, with 14 bases between.